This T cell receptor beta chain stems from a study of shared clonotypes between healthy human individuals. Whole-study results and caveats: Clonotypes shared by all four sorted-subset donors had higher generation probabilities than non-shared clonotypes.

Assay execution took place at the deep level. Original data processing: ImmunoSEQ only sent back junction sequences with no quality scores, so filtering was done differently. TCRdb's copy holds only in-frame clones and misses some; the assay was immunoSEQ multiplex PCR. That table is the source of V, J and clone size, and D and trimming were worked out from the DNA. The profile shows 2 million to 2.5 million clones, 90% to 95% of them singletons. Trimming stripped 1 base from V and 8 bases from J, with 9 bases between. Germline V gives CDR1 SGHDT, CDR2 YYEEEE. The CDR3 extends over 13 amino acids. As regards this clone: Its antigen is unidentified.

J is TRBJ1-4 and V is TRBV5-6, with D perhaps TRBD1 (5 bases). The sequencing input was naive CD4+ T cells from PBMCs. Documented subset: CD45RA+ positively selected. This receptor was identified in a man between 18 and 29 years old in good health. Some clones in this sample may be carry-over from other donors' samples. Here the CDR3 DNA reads TGTGCCAGCAGCTTGCAGGGTAGCGAAAAACTGTTTTTT. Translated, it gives CASSLQGSEKLFF.